Shown below are 10 T cell receptor beta chains from a single sample sequenced in a study of identical twins. A single record per CDR3 protein comes from TCRdb applying MiXCR to the 5' RACE reads. The repertoire holds roughly 250,000 distinct CDR3 sequences, 11% to 15% seen once, with approximately 8.8% in the top ten. The sample comprised memory (CD45RO+) T cells sorted from blood. These receptors came from a woman younger than 35 in good health.

This clonotype was observed a few times. J is TRBJ2-1 and V is TRBV20-1; TRBD2 agrees at 8 bases. CDR3 length: 13 residues. V shed 3 bases and J 6 bases; nucleotides not matched to a gene: 4. Germline values: CDR1 DFQATT, CDR2 SNEGSKA (reference sequence). The CDR3 sequence: CSARRGLGNEQFF. The CDR3 nucleotides are TGCAGTGCTAGGCGGGGACTAGGCAATGAGCAGTTCTTC.

This chain joins TRBV6-5 and TRBJ2-5; 11 bases line up with TRBD2. Germline assignment: CDR1 MNHEY and CDR2 SVGAGI. This CDR3 region has 16 residues. Unmatched junction bases numbered 13, after V lost 4 bases and J lost 9 bases. Here the CDR3 reads CASSSITTSGSGAQYF. CDR3 DNA sequence: TGTGCCAGCAGTTCGATTACTACTAGCGGGAGTGGGGCCCAGTACTTC.

This chain uses TRBV7-8 with TRBJ1-1; no clear D. V shed 7 bases and J shed 0 bases, with 21 bases lying between them. The CDR3 contains 17 residues. CDR1 SGHVS and CDR2 FQNEAQ come from the germline V gene. The CDR3 DNA is TGTGCCAGCACCCTCTTTGGCAGAGCGCTCATGAACACTGAAGCTTTCTTT. Its protein product is CASTLFGRALMNTEAFF.

This clonotype was seen only a few times. This rearrangement joins TRBV20-1 to TRBJ2-1; 8 bases line up with TRBD2. Looked up from germline, CDR1 is DFQATT and CDR2 is SNEGSKA (reference sequence). V dropped 5 bases and J dropped 2; count of bases not matched to a gene: 5. This CDR3 region has 14 residues. The CDR3 here is CSAVAGPAYNEQFF. The CDR3 DNA follows: TGCAGTGCTGTAGCGGGACCCGCCTACAATGAGCAGTTCTTC.

Only a few counts were recorded for this clonotype. V is TRBV12-3 or TRBV12-4 and J is TRBJ2-5; D call uncertain. Trimming took 7 bases from V and 2 from J, leaving 14 bases between them. The length of the CDR3 is 14 residues. For the CDR3, the DNA is TGTGCCAGCACCAACACGGGCTCTCAAGAGACCCAGTACTTC. Its translation: CASTNTGSQETQYF.

This clonotype has only a few counts. The chain joins TRBV6-5 to TRBJ2-5, with 7 bases aligning to TRBD1. Germline V gene data show CDR1 as MNHEY and CDR2 as SVGAGI. The CDR3 contains 17 residues. J gave up 2 bases and V 0 bases, and 9 bases lay outside the gene matches. DNA for the CDR3: TGTGCCAGCAGTTACTCCCCTGACAGGGTGGGACAAGAGACCCAGTACTTC. Protein product: CASSYSPDRVGQETQYF.

The rearrangement links TRBV15 to TRBJ2-5; 12 nucleotides agree with TRBD2. Germline loops: CDR1 LNHNV, CDR2 YYDKDF (reference sequence). The CDR3 extends over 16 amino acids. Unmatched junction bases numbered 4, after V lost 0 bases and J lost 5 bases. The CDR3 DNA reads TGTGCCACCAGCAGAGAGCGGCTAGCGGGAGGGGAGACCCAGTACTTC. Protein: CATSRERLAGGETQYF.

The genes are TRBV6-1 and TRBJ1-2; D unresolved. Germline CDR1 is MNHNS and CDR2 is SASEGT. This CDR3 has 14 residues. Trimming cost V 6 bases and J 4 bases, with 15 bases left between them. This CDR3 is CASSKGGPRYGYTF. DNA of the CDR3: TGTGCCAGCAGCAAGGGCGGCCCTCGCTATGGCTACACCTTC.

The chain is built from TRBV30 and TRBJ1-2, with 7 bases matching TRBD1. Unmatched junction bases numbered 15, after V lost 2 bases and J lost 3 bases. The length of the CDR3 is 17 residues. The germline V gene encodes CDR1 GTSNPN and CDR2 SVGIG (reference sequence). This chain's CDR3 is CAWSPSGGRVWDYGYTF. DNA of the CDR3: TGTGCCTGGAGTCCCTCAGGGGGAAGGGTCTGGGACTATGGCTACACCTTC. The full variable domain, completed using reference TRBV30 and TRBJ1-2, is SQTIHQWPATLVQPVGSPLSLECTVEGTSNPNLYWYRQAAGRGLQLLFYSVGIGQISSEVPQNLSASRPQDRQFILSSKKLLLSDSGFYLCAWSPSGGRVWDYGYTFGSGTRLTVV.

A few counts support this clonotype. This chain joins TRBV5-5 and TRBJ2-7, with D maybe TRBD1 (6 bases). V lost 3 bases and J lost 6, with 13 bases in between. There are 13 residues in the CDR3. Looked up from germline, CDR1 is SGHKS and CDR2 is YYEKEE (reference sequence). In DNA form, the CDR3 reads TGTGCCAGCAGCTCGGCCACAGGGCTCGAGCAGTACTTC. Translating gives CASSSATGLEQYF. Together with reference TRBV5-5 and TRBJ2-7, the CDR3 gives the full variable domain: DAGVTQSPTHLIKTRGQQVTLRCSPISGHKSVSWYQQVLGQGPQFIFQYYEKEERGRGNFPDRFSARQFPNYSSELNVNALLLGDSALYLCASSSATGLEQYFGPGTRLTVT.